This passage covers 5 T cell receptor beta chains from one sample sequenced in a study of cytomegalovirus exposure and HLA in healthy donors. The PCR was carried out with 60 Vbeta primers and 13 Jbeta primers. The assay was immunoSEQ multiplex PCR, and TCRdb's table has in-frame clones only and misses some. The table has 65,000 to 100,000 clones, approximately 80% seen once. The source material was PBMCs. All receptors derive from a man aged 40-55 years in good health and CMV-seronegative.

The rearrangement uses TRBV4-1 and TRBJ2-7; 11 bases are a match to TRBD2. The CDR3 totals 14 residues. In germline, CDR1 is MGHRA, CDR2 YSYEKL. The V segment lost 3 bases and the J segment 5 bases; nucleotides outside the gene matches: 3. The CDR3 loop reads CASSHELAGDEQYF. DNA for the CDR3: TGCGCCAGCAGCCACGAACTAGCGGGGGACGAGCAGTACTTC.

The genes are TRBV5-4 and TRBJ1-1, with TRBD1 identical over 10 bases. Trimming removed 0 bases from V and 4 bases from J; junction bases left unmatched: 9. This CDR3 is 17 amino acids long. Germline CDR1 reads SGHNT; CDR2 reads YYREEE (reference sequence). The DNA of the CDR3 is TGTGCCAGCAGCTTGGGTTTAGGACAGGGGGTTCTCACTGAAGCTTTCTTT. Residues: CASSLGLGQGVLTEAFF.

This chain links TRBV6-1 with TRBJ2-7; D is perhaps TRBD1 (6 bases). V was trimmed by 10 bases and J by 4 bases, leaving 17 bases between them. The length of the CDR3 is 13 residues. Germline V gives CDR1 MNHNS, CDR2 SASEGT. The CDR3 DNA sequence: TGTGCCATCTCACCCGTCAGGGGATACGAGCAGTACTTC. The encoded protein is CAISPVRGYEQYF.

The J gene is TRBJ1-4, the V gene TRBV6-1, with D perhaps TRBD1 (5 bases). Germline CDR1 reads MNHNS; CDR2 reads SASEGT. The CDR3 consists of 15 residues. With 2 bases removed from V and 17 bases from J, the gap between germline ends came to 24 bases. CDR3 in DNA: TGTGCCAGCAGTGAATTAAGGGGTTCTAATGAAAAAGGATTTTTT. Amino acid sequence: CASSELRGSNEKGFF.

The chain employs TRBV13 and TRBJ2-1, with D perhaps matching TRBD1 (5 bases). This CDR3 has 12 amino acids. Trimming stripped 3 bases from V and 10 bases from J, with 10 bases between. Germline lookup yields CDR1 PRHDT and CDR2 FYEKMQ (reference sequence). The CDR3 here is CASSFGWGEQFF. In DNA, the CDR3 is TGTGCCAGCAGCTTTGGTTGGGGCGAGCAGTTCTTC.